A selection of T cell receptor beta chains follows, all from one sample in a study of blood T cell repertoires in COVID-19. Generated by immunoSEQ multiplex PCR, the TCRdb table keeps only in-frame clones and is missing some. The data contain roughly 110,000 clones, approximately 86% of them singletons. Sequencing input: peripheral blood. These receptors came from a man aged 35 to 55 with acute or convalescent COVID-19. The CDR3 runs from the conserved cysteine through the conserved F or W. Each record gives: J gene, clone size, D gene, V gene, CDR3 DNA, CDR3 protein. The D gene is left open where the match is weak. The size entry is marked missing in some rows and otherwise reads once, few, many or a size class.

TRBJ1-1 . TRBD1 TRBV29-1 TGCAGCGTTAACAGGGGGCAGGGCACTGAAGCTTTCTTT CSVNRGQGTEAFF
TRBJ1-1 . . TRBV14 TGTGCCAGCAGCCAAGTGGCCCGGGTAGGTGAAGCTTTCTTT CASSQVARVGEAFF
TRBJ1-1 . . TRBV29-1 TGCAGCGTTGTAATAGGGGACACTGAAGCTTTCTTT CSVVIGDTEAFF
TRBJ2-7 . . TRBV10-2 TGCGCCAGCAGTGAGTCGGCTAGCGTTGCCTACGAGCAGTACTTC CASSESASVAYEQYF
TRBJ1-6 . TRBD1 TRBV27 TGTGCCAGCAGGAACCGGGACAGGGGTTCACCCCTCCACTTT CASRNRDRGSPLHF
TRBJ2-7 once . TRBV19 TGTGCCAGTAGTTCAGATATAAACTCCTACGAGCAGTACTTC CASSSDINSYEQYF
TRBJ1-1 . TRBD1 TRBV3-1/TRBV3-2 TGTGCCAGCAGCCGGGACAGCATGAACACTGAAGCTTTCTTT CASSRDSMNTEAFF
TRBJ1-2 . TRBD1 TRBV10-3 TGTGCCATCAGTTCGGACAGGGGGGACTATGGCTACACCTTC CAISSDRGDYGYTF
TRBJ1-5 . TRBD1 TRBV12-3/TRBV12-4 TGTGCCAGCAGACAGGGGGATCAGCCCCAGCATTTT CASRQGDQPQHF
TRBJ2-3 once TRBD2 TRBV7-2 TGTGCCAGCAGCGCAAGCCCCCGGCTAGCGGGGGGAGGGACAGATACGCAGTATTTT CASSASPRLAGGGTDTQYF
TRBJ1-2 . TRBD1 TRBV19 TGTGCCAGTAGTAGGACAGGGTTATTTGGCTACACCTTC CASSRTGLFGYTF
TRBJ1-2 . . TRBV4-3 TGCGCCAGCAGCCAAGACTCGGGGGGCGACTATGGCTACACCTTC CASSQDSGGDYGYTF
TRBJ2-5 . TRBD2 TRBV14 TGTGCCAGCAGGGGAGGGCAAGAGACCCAGTACTTC CASRGGQETQYF
TRBJ2-1 . . TRBV9 TGTGCCAGCAGCGTAGAAATTGGGGCCCTTTTGGATGAGCAGTTCTTC CASSVEIGALLDEQFF
TRBJ1-2 . TRBD1 TRBV2 TGTGCCAGCACGGGACAGGGAGGTCGTGGCTACACCTTC CASTGQGGRGYTF
TRBJ2-1 . TRBD1 TRBV3-1/TRBV3-2 TGTGCCAGCAGCCAAGATAAGGACAGGTTCTACAATGAGCAGTTCTTC CASSQDKDRFYNEQFF
TRBJ1-2 . TRBD1 TRBV30 TGTGCCTGGGGGACAGCCGGCGACTATGGCTACACCTTC CAWGTAGDYGYTF
TRBJ2-1 . TRBD1 TRBV19 TGTGCCAGTACCGGGACAGGGAATTTTTACGATGAGCAGTTCTTC CASTGTGNFYDEQFF
TRBJ1-1 once . TRBV12-5 TGTGCTAGTGGTCCCGGGACATCAATGAAGGCTTTCTTT CASGPGTSMKAFF
TRBJ2-3 . TRBD1 TRBV29-1 TGCAGCGTTTGTTTGCAGGGGGCTACAATGGGTACGCAGTATTTT CSVCLQGATMGTQYF
TRBJ2-3 . TRBD2 TRBV10-2 TGCGCCAGCGTCCCAGCGGGAGTTATATCGGGGACAGATACGCAGTATTTT CASVPAGVISGTDTQYF
TRBJ2-2 once TRBD2 TRBV7-6 TGTGCCAGCAGCTACAGACTAGCGGGAGGAACCGGGGAGCTGTTTTTT CASSYRLAGGTGELFF
TRBJ2-2 . . TRBV3-1/TRBV3-2 TGTGCCAGCAGCCAAGAATGGAGGGGAGGGGAGCTGTTTTTT CASSQEWRGGELFF
TRBJ2-7 . TRBD1 TRBV5-1 TGCGCCAGCAGCTTGGCCGTAGGGGGCGTCAACGAGCAGTACTTC CASSLAVGGVNEQYF
TRBJ2-7 . TRBD1 TRBV5-1 TGCGCCAGCAGTACTCCGGGACAGGACTACGAGCAGTACTTC CASSTPGQDYEQYF
TRBJ1-2 once TRBD1 TRBV29-1 TGCAGCGTCGAAAGAACAGGGGGGATCTATGGCTACACCTTC CSVERTGGIYGYTF
TRBJ2-7 . TRBD2 TRBV11-3 TGTGCCAGCAGCCTTAGCGGGGGGCCCTACGAGCAGTACTTC CASSLSGGPYEQYF
TRBJ2-7 few TRBD2 TRBV11-2 TGTGCCAGCAGATCCCTCACTAGCGGGATAGCCGGCGAGCAGTACTTC CASRSLTSGIAGEQYF
TRBJ2-4 . TRBD1 TRBV30 TGTGCCTGGGCCTCAGGGGGCACAAACATTCAGTACTTC CAWASGGTNIQYF
TRBJ2-7 . . TRBV2 TGTGCCAGCAGGCAGACAGCCTCCTACGAGCAGTACTTC CASRQTASYEQYF
TRBJ1-1 once . TRBV18 TGTGCCAGCTCACCCCGGGGAGCGGGAGAATGGTCTGAAGCTTTCTTT CASSPRGAGEWSEAFF
TRBJ1-5 . . TRBV25-1 TGTGCCAGCAGGGGGGCAGGGGAACATCAGCCCCAGCATTTT CASRGAGEHQPQHF
TRBJ2-7 . TRBD2 TRBV6-1 TGTGCCAGCAGTGACCCCCCCGGGACTAGCGTAGTTGTCGAGCAGTACTTC CASSDPPGTSVVVEQYF
TRBJ2-2 once TRBD1 TRBV12-5 TGTGCTAGTGGTTTGCCCGAAGAGGTACAGGGGGCCGGCGGGGAGCTGTTTTTT CASGLPEEVQGAGGELFF